These T cell receptor beta chains were read from a single sample in a study of blood T cell repertoires in COVID-19. Libraries were prepared by immunoSEQ multiplex PCR; TCRdb keeps only in-frame clonotypes and omits some of them. The sample consists of over 450,000 clones, around 90% of them appearing once. Sequenced sample: peripheral blood. These receptors originate from a woman aged 50 to 60 with COVID-19, enrolled during active disease. Both conserved end residues are part of each CDR3. Each record gives: D gene, V gene, clone size, J gene, CDR3 protein, CDR3 DNA. A D gene is named only where the DNA matches it firmly. Not every row has a clone size; where given, it reads once, few, many or a size class.

D: NA; V: TRBV7-9; size: once; J: TRBJ1-5; CDR3: CASSPGEKPQHF; DNA: TGTGCCAGCAGCCCCGGGGAGAAGCCCCAGCATTTT
D: NA; V: TRBV9; size: NA; J: TRBJ1-4; CDR3: CASSVEGGPGPKEKLFF; DNA: TGTGCCAGCAGCGTAGAAGGGGGTCCAGGCCCCAAAGAAAAACTGTTTTTT
D: NA; V: TRBV29-1; size: NA; J: TRBJ2-3; CDR3: CSVEEGGTDTQYF; DNA: TGCAGCGTTGAAGAGGGGGGAACAGATACGCAGTATTTT
D: NA; V: TRBV11-2; size: once; J: TRBJ1-2; CDR3: CASSTRVGGYTF; DNA: TGTGCCAGCAGCACCAGGGTTGGTGGCTACACCTTC
D: TRBD1; V: TRBV28; size: NA; J: TRBJ2-3; CDR3: CASSPSGTGNTDTQYF; DNA: TGTGCCAGCAGTCCAAGCGGGACAGGGAACACAGATACGCAGTATTTT
D: NA; V: TRBV6-5; size: NA; J: TRBJ1-2; CDR3: CASSGEGRALGYTF; DNA: TGTGCCAGCAGCGGGGAGGGCAGGGCCCTTGGCTACACCTTC
D: NA; V: TRBV6-5; size: NA; J: TRBJ1-5; CDR3: CASRTGRSNQPQHF; DNA: TGTGCCAGCAGGACAGGACGTTCCAATCAGCCCCAGCATTTT
D: NA; V: TRBV24-1; size: NA; J: TRBJ1-5; CDR3: CATSGGTDTVQPQHF; DNA: TGTGCCACCAGTGGTGGAACGGACACCGTCCAGCCCCAGCATTTT
D: TRBD1; V: TRBV5-6; size: once; J: TRBJ2-7; CDR3: CASSSGTGVNEQYF; DNA: TGTGCCAGCAGCAGTGGGACAGGGGTAAACGAGCAGTACTTC
D: NA; V: TRBV3-1/TRBV3-2; size: NA; J: TRBJ1-2; CDR3: CASSQVADGYTF; DNA: TGTGCCAGCAGCCAAGTAGCAGATGGCTACACCTTC
D: NA; V: TRBV30; size: NA; J: TRBJ1-3; CDR3: CAWSVGGSGDTIYF; DNA: TGTGCCTGGAGTGTTGGAGGCAGTGGGGACACCATATATTTT
D: NA; V: TRBV11-2; size: NA; J: TRBJ2-7; CDR3: CASSFQATYEQYF; DNA: TGTGCCAGCAGCTTTCAGGCCACCTACGAGCAGTACTTC
D: TRBD1; V: TRBV27; size: NA; J: TRBJ1-1; CDR3: CASSLMGQGEAFF; DNA: TGTGCCAGCAGTTTAATGGGACAGGGTGAAGCTTTCTTT
D: NA; V: TRBV5-1; size: NA; J: TRBJ1-5; CDR3: CASSLRSGQNQPQHF; DNA: TGCGCCAGCAGCTTGAGATCTGGACAAAATCAGCCCCAGCATTTT
D: TRBD1; V: TRBV5-5; size: NA; J: TRBJ1-2; CDR3: CASSARDREGYTF; DNA: TGTGCCAGCAGCGCCCGGGACAGGGAGGGCTACACCTTC
D: NA; V: TRBV6-5; size: NA; J: TRBJ1-3; CDR3: CASSGGGSSGNTIYF; DNA: TGTGCCAGCAGCGGCGGGGGCAGCTCTGGAAACACCATATATTTT
D: TRBD2; V: TRBV7-9; size: once; J: TRBJ2-7; CDR3: CASSLDQGLAGVEQYF; DNA: TGTGCCAGCAGCTTAGATCAAGGACTAGCGGGGGTCGAGCAGTACTTC
D: TRBD1; V: TRBV5-1; size: NA; J: TRBJ2-2; CDR3: CASGGQGEASAGELFF; DNA: TGCGCCAGCGGCGGACAGGGAGAAGCCTCCGCCGGGGAGCTGTTTTTT
D: NA; V: TRBV2; size: NA; J: TRBJ1-2; CDR3: CASSNFESGGEDGYTF; DNA: TGTGCCAGCAGCAATTTCGAATCGGGGGGAGAGGATGGCTACACCTTC
D: NA; V: TRBV5-6; size: NA; J: TRBJ2-7; CDR3: CASRPYGGLDEQYF; DNA: TGTGCCAGCAGACCCTATGGAGGTCTGGACGAGCAGTACTTC
D: TRBD1; V: TRBV6-5; size: NA; J: TRBJ1-1; CDR3: CASSVDRGRTEAFF; DNA: TGTGCCAGCAGCGTGGACAGGGGGAGGACTGAAGCTTTCTTT
D: NA; V: TRBV30; size: NA; J: TRBJ1-5; CDR3: CAWSYRGNQPQHF; DNA: TGTGCCTGGTCGTATAGAGGGAATCAGCCCCAGCATTTT
D: TRBD1; V: TRBV3-1/TRBV3-2; size: NA; J: TRBJ1-1; CDR3: CASSFQGDEAFF; DNA: TGTGCCAGCAGCTTTCAGGGGGATGAAGCTTTCTTT
D: TRBD1; V: TRBV7-9; size: NA; J: TRBJ1-4; CDR3: CASSRGGTGGEKLFF; DNA: TGTGCCAGCAGCCGAGGGGGGACAGGAGGGGAAAAACTGTTTTTT
D: NA; V: TRBV4-2; size: NA; J: TRBJ2-3; CDR3: CASSRGDTQYF; DNA: TGTGCCAGCAGCCGAGGAGATACGCAGTATTTT
D: NA; V: TRBV12-3/TRBV12-4; size: NA; J: TRBJ1-1; CDR3: CASRRGVDTEAFF; DNA: TGTGCCAGCAGAAGAGGAGTAGACACTGAAGCTTTCTTT
D: TRBD1; V: TRBV19; size: NA; J: TRBJ1-5; CDR3: CASSIKQGEGQPQHF; DNA: TGTGCCAGTAGCATTAAACAGGGGGAGGGTCAGCCCCAGCATTTT
D: NA; V: TRBV19; size: NA; J: TRBJ1-6; CDR3: CASSLRLDSPLHF; DNA: TGTGCCAGTAGTCTCCGCCTAGATTCACCCCTCCACTTT